This is a list of T cell receptor beta chains from one sample in a study of blood T cell repertoires in COVID-19. The method was immunoSEQ multiplex PCR; TCRdb's version includes in-frame clones alone and lacks a portion of them. This sample yields fewer than 200,000 clones, of which approximately 86% are seen a single time; over 7% belongs to the top ten. The sequenced sample consisted of peripheral blood. These receptor sequences come from a man over 45 with active or convalescent COVID-19. CDR3s include the opening cysteine and the closing phenylalanine or tryptophan. Each record gives: V gene, CDR3 length, CDR3 protein.

v_call: TRBV19
cdr3_length: 13
cdr3_aa: CASADMFSNEQFF

v_call: TRBV18
cdr3_length: 17
cdr3_aa: CASSPQGGRASTDTQYF

v_call: TRBV11-2
cdr3_length: 14
cdr3_aa: CASSLGTGNQPQHF

v_call: TRBV18
cdr3_length: 14
cdr3_aa: CASSPTISNQPQHF

v_call: TRBV5-1
cdr3_length: 16
cdr3_aa: CASRPPEGSYTGELFF

v_call: TRBV7-6
cdr3_length: 16
cdr3_aa: CASSLGSGRGHYEQYF

v_call: TRBV2
cdr3_length: 13
cdr3_aa: CAGRQGPGETQYF

v_call: TRBV9
cdr3_length: 13
cdr3_aa: CASSLENRDEQYF

v_call: TRBV2
cdr3_length: 14
cdr3_aa: CAGRLGQGNSPLHF

v_call: TRBV2
cdr3_length: 14
cdr3_aa: CASSARQKNTEAFF

v_call: TRBV6-6
cdr3_length: 15
cdr3_aa: CASRTGTGDYNEQFF

v_call: TRBV6-2/TRBV6-3
cdr3_length: 16
cdr3_aa: CASSFYGTGSNEKLFF

v_call: TRBV7-2
cdr3_length: 13
cdr3_aa: CASKAGQVDTQYF

v_call: TRBV5-1
cdr3_length: 14
cdr3_aa: CASSLQGRNEKLFF

v_call: TRBV19
cdr3_length: 13
cdr3_aa: CASKTASTDTQYF

v_call: TRBV13
cdr3_length: 17
cdr3_aa: CASSLWGGSVPYNEQFF

v_call: TRBV6-5
cdr3_length: 15
cdr3_aa: CASSYSRYGVDGYTF

v_call: TRBV29-1
cdr3_length: 16
cdr3_aa: CSVPTDRGATNEKLFF

v_call: TRBV11-2
cdr3_length: 13
cdr3_aa: CASSLDRGHEQYF

v_call: TRBV11-2
cdr3_length: 14
cdr3_aa: CASSLAPGSYEQYF

v_call: TRBV6-5
cdr3_length: 13
cdr3_aa: CASGQNRGEKLFF

v_call: TRBV6-6
cdr3_length: 13
cdr3_aa: CASSHGTSWRQFF

v_call: TRBV29-1
cdr3_length: 15
cdr3_aa: CSVEDLEGISYEQYF

v_call: TRBV28
cdr3_length: 16
cdr3_aa: CASSPSGEGSNQPQHF

v_call: TRBV12-3/TRBV12-4
cdr3_length: 13
cdr3_aa: CATTDNSGNTIYF

v_call: TRBV5-1
cdr3_length: 16
cdr3_aa: CASSSTGLGTYNEQFF

v_call: TRBV28
cdr3_length: 14
cdr3_aa: CASLFPDRGNGYTF

v_call: TRBV6-1
cdr3_length: 13
cdr3_aa: CASSESGGGGYTF

v_call: TRBV7-2
cdr3_length: 15
cdr3_aa: CASRTRGLGNQPQHF

v_call: TRBV19
cdr3_length: 15
cdr3_aa: CASSPTAGGRETQYF

v_call: TRBV7-9
cdr3_length: 14
cdr3_aa: CASNRQGLNYGYTF

v_call: TRBV10-1
cdr3_length: 14
cdr3_aa: CASLHSGNGSEQFF

v_call: TRBV30
cdr3_length: 16
cdr3_aa: CAWSPPGRANTGELFF

v_call: TRBV5-1
cdr3_length: 14
cdr3_aa: CASSLTGTSDEQYF

v_call: TRBV19
cdr3_length: 17
cdr3_aa: CASSIAPGTSHHQPQHF

v_call: TRBV6-5
cdr3_length: 15
cdr3_aa: CASQPTLTGQETQYF

v_call: TRBV24-1
cdr3_length: 15
cdr3_aa: CATSSQRESTDTQYF

v_call: TRBV6-5
cdr3_length: 11
cdr3_aa: CASSTNQPQHF

v_call: TRBV12-5
cdr3_length: 15
cdr3_aa: CASGFGQGDTDTQYF

v_call: TRBV27
cdr3_length: 15
cdr3_aa: CASSANRGTNEKLFF

v_call: TRBV23-1
cdr3_length: 19
cdr3_aa: CASSQSLGTSGRAANEQFF

v_call: TRBV9
cdr3_length: 15
cdr3_aa: CASSDGRDNNYGYTF

v_call: TRBV6-2/TRBV6-3
cdr3_length: 17
cdr3_aa: CASSSLISGLNTGELFF

v_call: TRBV29-1
cdr3_length: 11
cdr3_aa: CSVGSGGGYTF

v_call: TRBV11-2
cdr3_length: 14
cdr3_aa: CASSSGLASYEQYF

v_call: TRBV6-2/TRBV6-3
cdr3_length: 14
cdr3_aa: CASSSVPGNSPLHF

v_call: TRBV2
cdr3_length: 11
cdr3_aa: CASSVRDEQYF

v_call: TRBV7-3
cdr3_length: 15
cdr3_aa: CASSLGLALYNEQFF

v_call: TRBV2
cdr3_length: 14
cdr3_aa: CASSPRETGNTIYF

v_call: TRBV6-5
cdr3_length: 11
cdr3_aa: CATGGGYGYTF

v_call: TRBV19
cdr3_length: 15
cdr3_aa: CASSIMGLDFYEQFF

v_call: TRBV3-1/TRBV3-2
cdr3_length: 15
cdr3_aa: CASSQEAGALTEAFF

v_call: TRBV6-1
cdr3_length: 12
cdr3_aa: CASSEAKGAYIF

v_call: TRBV24-1
cdr3_length: 14
cdr3_aa: CATRETGLNTEAFF